This TCR beta chain was documented in a study of shared clonotypes between healthy human individuals. Repertoires were generated with immunoSEQ multiplex PCR, while TCRdb's copy carries only in-frame clones and drops some. The table shows roughly 500,000 clones, with about 95% occurring only once. There are 15 residues in the CDR3. Losses at the gene ends were 10 bases for V and 8 bases for J; bases not matched to a gene: 13. CDR1 is MNHNS, CDR2 SASEGT, per germline. The chain links TRBV6-1 to TRBJ2-1, with 11 positions matching TRBD2. What was sequenced was naive CD4+ T cells sorted from blood. Indicated subset: CD45RA+ positively selected. The source of this sequence is a woman in her thirties in good health. CDR3 in amino acids: CATYSGRARRHEQFF. In nucleotides, the CDR3 is TGTGCCACCTATAGCGGGAGGGCCCGGAGACATGAGCAGTTCTTC.